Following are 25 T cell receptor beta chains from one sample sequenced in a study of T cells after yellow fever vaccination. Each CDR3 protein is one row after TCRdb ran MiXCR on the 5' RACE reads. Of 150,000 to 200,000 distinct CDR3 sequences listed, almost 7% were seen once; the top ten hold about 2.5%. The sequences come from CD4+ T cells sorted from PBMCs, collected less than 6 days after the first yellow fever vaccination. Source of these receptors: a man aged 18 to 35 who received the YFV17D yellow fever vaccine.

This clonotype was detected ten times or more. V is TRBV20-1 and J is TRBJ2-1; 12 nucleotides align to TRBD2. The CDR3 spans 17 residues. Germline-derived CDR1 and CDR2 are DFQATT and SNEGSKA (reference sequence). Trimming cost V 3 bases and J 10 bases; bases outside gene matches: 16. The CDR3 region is CSASELAGGRGAKEQFF. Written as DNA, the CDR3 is TGCAGTGCTAGTGAACTAGCGGGGGGCCGGGGGGCAAAGGAGCAGTTCTTC.

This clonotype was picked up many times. CDR3 bases: TGTGCCAGCAGTGTGTCCCTACTAGCGGGGGGGTACAATGAGCAGTTCTTC. It encodes CASSVSLLAGGYNEQFF. The chain combines TRBV2 with TRBJ2-1, with TRBD2 matching over 13 bases. CDR1 and CDR2 from the germline V gene are SNHLY and FYNNEI. Trimming removed 4 bases from V and 4 bases from J; junction bases left unmatched: 7. The CDR3 runs 17 residues.

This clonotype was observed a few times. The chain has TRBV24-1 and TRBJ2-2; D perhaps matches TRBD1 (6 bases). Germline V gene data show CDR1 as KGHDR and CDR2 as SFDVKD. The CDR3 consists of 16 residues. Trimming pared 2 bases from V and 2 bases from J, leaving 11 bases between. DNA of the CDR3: TGTGCCACCAGTGATTCCTACAGGGTAAACACCGGGGAGCTGTTTTTT. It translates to CATSDSYRVNTGELFF.

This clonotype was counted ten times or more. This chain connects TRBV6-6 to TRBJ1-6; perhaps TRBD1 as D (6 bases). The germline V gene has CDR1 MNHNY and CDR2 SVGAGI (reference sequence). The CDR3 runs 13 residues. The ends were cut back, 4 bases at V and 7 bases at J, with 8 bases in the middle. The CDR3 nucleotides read TGTGCCAGCAGTTCAGGGGCAAATTCACCCCTCCACTTT. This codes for CASSSGANSPLHF.

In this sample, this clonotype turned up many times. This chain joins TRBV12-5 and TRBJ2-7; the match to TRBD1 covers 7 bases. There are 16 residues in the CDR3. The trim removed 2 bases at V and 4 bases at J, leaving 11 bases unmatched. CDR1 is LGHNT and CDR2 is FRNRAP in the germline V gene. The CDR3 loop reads CASGLPTHRGRYEQYF. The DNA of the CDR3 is TGTGCTAGTGGTTTGCCAACCCACAGGGGACGGTACGAGCAGTACTTC.

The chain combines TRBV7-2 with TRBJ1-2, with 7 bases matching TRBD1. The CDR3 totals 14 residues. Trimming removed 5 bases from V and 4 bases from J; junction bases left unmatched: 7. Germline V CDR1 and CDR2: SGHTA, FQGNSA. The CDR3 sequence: CASSPATGSYGYTF. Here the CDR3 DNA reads TGTGCCAGCAGCCCAGCGACAGGGAGCTATGGCTACACCTTC.

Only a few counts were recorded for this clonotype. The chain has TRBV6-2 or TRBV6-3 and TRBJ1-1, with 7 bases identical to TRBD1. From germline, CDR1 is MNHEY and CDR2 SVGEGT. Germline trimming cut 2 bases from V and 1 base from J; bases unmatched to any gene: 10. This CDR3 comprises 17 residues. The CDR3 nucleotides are TGTGCCAGCAGTTACCCCCTCCCCGGGACAGCGAACACTGAAGCTTTCTTT. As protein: CASSYPLPGTANTEAFF.

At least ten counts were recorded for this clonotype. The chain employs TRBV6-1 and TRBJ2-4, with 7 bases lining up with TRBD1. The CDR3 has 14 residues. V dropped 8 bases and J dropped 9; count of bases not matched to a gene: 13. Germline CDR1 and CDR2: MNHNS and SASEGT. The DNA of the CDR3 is TGTGCCAGCCGTCTCACAGGGGTTGAGGGCATTCAGTACTTC. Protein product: CASRLTGVEGIQYF.

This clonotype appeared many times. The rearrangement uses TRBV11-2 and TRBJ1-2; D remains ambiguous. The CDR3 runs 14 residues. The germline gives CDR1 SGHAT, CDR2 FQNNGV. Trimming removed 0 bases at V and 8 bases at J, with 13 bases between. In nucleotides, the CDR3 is TGTGCCAGCAGCTTAGATCCGCAGTCCGTGGGCTACACCTTC. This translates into CASSLDPQSVGYTF.

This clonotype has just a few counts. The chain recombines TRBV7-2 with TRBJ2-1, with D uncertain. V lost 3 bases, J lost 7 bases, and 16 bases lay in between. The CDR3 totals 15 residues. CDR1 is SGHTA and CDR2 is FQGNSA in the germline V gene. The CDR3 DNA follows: TGTGCCAGCAGCTTTAGGGTCTCGGGTGGGAATGAGCAGTTCTTC. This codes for CASSFRVSGGNEQFF.

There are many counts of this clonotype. The CDR3 is CASSPRALQKSYEQYF. In DNA, the CDR3 is TGTGCCAGCAGCCCTAGGGCTCTACAGAAGTCCTACGAGCAGTACTTC. The V and J genes are TRBV13 and TRBJ2-7; D gene ambiguous. The CDR3 covers 16 residues. Germline V gives CDR1 PRHDT, CDR2 FYEKMQ (reference sequence). Trimming took off 5 bases at V and 1 base at J, with 18 bases between the two ends.

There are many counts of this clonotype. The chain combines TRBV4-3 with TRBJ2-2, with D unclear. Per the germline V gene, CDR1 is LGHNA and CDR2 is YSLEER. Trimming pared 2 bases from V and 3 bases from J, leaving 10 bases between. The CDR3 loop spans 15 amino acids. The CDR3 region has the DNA TGCGCCAGCAGCCAAACTGTGGGGTACACCGGGGAGCTGTTTTTT. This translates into CASSQTVGYTGELFF.

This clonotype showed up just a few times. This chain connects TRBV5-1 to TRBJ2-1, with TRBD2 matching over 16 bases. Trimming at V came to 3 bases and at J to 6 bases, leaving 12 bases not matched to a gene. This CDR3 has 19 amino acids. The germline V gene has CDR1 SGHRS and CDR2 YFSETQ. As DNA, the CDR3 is TGCGCCAGCAGCTCGACCGGGACTAGCGGGGGGGCAGGTATCAATGAGCAGTTCTTC. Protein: CASSSTGTSGGAGINEQFF.

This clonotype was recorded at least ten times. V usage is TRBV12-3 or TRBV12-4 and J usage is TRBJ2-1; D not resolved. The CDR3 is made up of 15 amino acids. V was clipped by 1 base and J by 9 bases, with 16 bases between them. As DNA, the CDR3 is TGTGCCAGCAGTTTAGAGGGCACCCACCGGAGTGAGCAGTTCTTC. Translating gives CASSLEGTHRSEQFF.

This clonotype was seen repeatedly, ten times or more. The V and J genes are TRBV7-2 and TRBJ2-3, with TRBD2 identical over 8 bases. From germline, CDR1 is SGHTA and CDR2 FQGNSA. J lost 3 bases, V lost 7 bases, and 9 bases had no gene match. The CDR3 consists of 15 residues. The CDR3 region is CASTLNGGVTDTQYF. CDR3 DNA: TGTGCCAGCACCCTTAACGGGGGGGTAACAGATACGCAGTATTTT.

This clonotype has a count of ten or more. In nucleotides, the CDR3 is TGTGCCAGCAGCTTAGCGGCAGGGCTCGAAAAACTGTTTTTT. Translating gives CASSLAAGLEKLFF. The chain is built from TRBV7-9 and TRBJ1-4, with D tentatively TRBD1 (5 bases). Germline loops: CDR1 SEHNR, CDR2 FQNEAQ (reference sequence). CDR3 length: 14 residues. With 0 bases removed from V and 8 bases from J, the gap between germline ends came to 10 bases.

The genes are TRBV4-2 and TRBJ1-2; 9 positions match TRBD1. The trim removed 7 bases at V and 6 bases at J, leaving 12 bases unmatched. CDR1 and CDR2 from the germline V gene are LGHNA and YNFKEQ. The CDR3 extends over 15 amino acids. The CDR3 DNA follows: TGTGCCAGCAAACGATCACAGGGGGCGGAGGATGGCTACACCTTC. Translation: CASKRSQGAEDGYTF.

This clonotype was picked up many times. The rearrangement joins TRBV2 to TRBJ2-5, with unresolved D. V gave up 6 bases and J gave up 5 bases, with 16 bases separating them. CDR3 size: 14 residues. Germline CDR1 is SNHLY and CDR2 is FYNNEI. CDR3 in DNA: TGTGCCAGCAGCTCTCCGCAGATGTCGGAGACCCAGTACTTC. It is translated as CASSSPQMSETQYF.

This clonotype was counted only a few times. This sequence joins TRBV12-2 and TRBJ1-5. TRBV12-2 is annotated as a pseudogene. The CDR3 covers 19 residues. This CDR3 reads CASRLVSQSPSAPTKPQHF. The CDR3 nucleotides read TGTGCAAGTCGCTTAGTTAGTCAGAGCCCTAGTGCCCCAACTAAGCCCCAGCATTTT.

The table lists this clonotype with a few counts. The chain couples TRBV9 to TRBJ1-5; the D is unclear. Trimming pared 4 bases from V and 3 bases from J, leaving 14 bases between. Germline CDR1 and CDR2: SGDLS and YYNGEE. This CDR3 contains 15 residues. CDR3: CASSPRGGYNQPQHF. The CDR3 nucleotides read TGTGCCAGCAGCCCAAGAGGAGGGTACAATCAGCCCCAGCATTTT.

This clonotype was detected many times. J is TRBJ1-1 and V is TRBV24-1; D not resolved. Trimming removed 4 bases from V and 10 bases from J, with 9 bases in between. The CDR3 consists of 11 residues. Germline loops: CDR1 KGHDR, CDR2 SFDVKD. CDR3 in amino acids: CATSEGLGAFF. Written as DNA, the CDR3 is TGTGCCACCAGTGAAGGCCTCGGAGCTTTCTTT.

CDR3 in amino acids: CSVEDRGANYGYTF. CDR3 bases: TGCAGCGTTGAGGACAGGGGAGCTAACTATGGCTACACCTTC. V usage is TRBV29-1 and J usage is TRBJ1-2, with TRBD1 identical over 9 bases. Germline loops: CDR1 SQVTM, CDR2 ANQGSEA. After removal of 3 bases from V and 0 bases from J, the junction contained 2 bases not matched to a gene. The CDR3 runs 14 residues.

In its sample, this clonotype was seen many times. CDR3 sequence reads: CASSQVAKGRGEAFF. The CDR3 DNA reads as TGCGCCAGCAGCCAAGTAGCTAAAGGACGGGGTGAAGCTTTCTTT. This chain uses TRBV4-1 with TRBJ1-1, with D hard to call. V lost 1 base to trimming and J lost 7 bases, with 16 bases between them. CDR1 is MGHRA and CDR2 is YSYEKL in the germline V gene. The CDR3 consists of 15 residues.

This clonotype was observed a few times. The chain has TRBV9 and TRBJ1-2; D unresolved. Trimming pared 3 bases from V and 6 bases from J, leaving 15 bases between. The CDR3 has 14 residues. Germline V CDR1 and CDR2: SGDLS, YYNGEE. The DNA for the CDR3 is TGTGCCAGCAGCGGTCGGCTTGGTTCCAATGGCTACACCTTC. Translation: CASSGRLGSNGYTF.

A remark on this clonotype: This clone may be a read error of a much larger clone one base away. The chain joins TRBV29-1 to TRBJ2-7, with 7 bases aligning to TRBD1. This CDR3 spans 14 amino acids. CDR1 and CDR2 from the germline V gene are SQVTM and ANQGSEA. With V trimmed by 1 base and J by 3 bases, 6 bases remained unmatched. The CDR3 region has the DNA TGCAGCGTTGAAGGGGTACAGGGGTTCTACGAGCAGTACTTC. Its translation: CSVEGVQGFYEQYF.